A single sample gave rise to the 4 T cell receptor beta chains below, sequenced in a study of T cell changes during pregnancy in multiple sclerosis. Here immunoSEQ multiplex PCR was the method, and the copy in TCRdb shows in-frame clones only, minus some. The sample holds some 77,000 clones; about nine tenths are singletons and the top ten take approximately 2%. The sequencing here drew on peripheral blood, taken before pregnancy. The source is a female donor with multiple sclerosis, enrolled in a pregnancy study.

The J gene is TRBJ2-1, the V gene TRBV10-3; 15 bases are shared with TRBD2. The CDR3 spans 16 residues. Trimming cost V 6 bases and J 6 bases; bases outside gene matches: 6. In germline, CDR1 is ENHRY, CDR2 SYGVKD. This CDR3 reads CAISRTSGGASNEQFF. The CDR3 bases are TGTGCCATCAGCCGGACTAGCGGGGGGGCTTCCAATGAGCAGTTCTTC.

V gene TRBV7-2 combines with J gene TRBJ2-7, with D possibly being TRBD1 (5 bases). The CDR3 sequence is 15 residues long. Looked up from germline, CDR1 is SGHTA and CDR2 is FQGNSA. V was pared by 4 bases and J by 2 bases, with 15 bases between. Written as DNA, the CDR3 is TGTGCCAGCAGCTCAGACCCCGACAGTACCTACGAGCAGTACTTC. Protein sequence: CASSSDPDSTYEQYF.

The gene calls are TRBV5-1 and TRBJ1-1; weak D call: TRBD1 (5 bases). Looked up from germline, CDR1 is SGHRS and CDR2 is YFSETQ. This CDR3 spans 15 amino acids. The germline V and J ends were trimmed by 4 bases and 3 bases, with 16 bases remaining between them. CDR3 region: CASSTQGTGDTEAFF. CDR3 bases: TGCGCCAGCAGCACTCAAGGGACTGGGGACACTGAAGCTTTCTTT.

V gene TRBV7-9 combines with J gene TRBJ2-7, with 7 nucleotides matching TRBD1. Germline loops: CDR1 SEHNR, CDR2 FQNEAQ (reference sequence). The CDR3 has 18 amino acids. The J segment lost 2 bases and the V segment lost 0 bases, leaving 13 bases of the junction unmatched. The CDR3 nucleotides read TGTGCCAGCAGCTTAGCCCCCGTGGGTAGGGGGCGACCCTACGAGCAGTACTTC. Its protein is CASSLAPVGRGRPYEQYF.